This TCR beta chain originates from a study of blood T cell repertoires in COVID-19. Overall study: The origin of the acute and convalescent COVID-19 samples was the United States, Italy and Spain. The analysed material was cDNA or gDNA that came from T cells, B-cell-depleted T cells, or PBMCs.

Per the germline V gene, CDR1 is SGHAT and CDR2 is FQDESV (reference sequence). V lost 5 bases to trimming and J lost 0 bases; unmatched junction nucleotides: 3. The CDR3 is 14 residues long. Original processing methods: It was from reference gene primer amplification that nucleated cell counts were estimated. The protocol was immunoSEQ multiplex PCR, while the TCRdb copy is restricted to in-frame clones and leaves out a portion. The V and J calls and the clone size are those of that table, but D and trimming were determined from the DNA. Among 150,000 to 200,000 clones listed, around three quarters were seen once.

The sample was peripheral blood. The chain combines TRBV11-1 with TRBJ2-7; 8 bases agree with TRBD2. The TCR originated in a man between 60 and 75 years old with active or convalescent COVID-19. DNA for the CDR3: TGTGCCAGCAGCGAACTAGCGGCCTCCTACGAGCAGTACTTC. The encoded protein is CASSELAASYEQYF.